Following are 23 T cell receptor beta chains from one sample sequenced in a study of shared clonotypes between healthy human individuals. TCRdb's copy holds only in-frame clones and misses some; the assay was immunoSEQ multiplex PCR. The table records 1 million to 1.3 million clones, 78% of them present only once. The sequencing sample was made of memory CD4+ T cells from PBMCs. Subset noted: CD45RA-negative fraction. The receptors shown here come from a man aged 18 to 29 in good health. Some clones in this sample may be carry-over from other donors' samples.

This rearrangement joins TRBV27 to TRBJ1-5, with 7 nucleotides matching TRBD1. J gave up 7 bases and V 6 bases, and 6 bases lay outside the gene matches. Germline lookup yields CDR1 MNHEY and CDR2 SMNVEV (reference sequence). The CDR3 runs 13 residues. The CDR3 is CASRARGRQPQHF. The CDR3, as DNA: TGTGCCAGCAGGGCCAGGGGGAGGCAGCCCCAGCATTTT.

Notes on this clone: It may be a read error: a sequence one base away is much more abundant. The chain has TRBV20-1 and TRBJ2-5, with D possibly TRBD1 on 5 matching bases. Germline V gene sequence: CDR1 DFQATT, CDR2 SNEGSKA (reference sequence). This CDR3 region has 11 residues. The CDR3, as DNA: TGCAGTGCACAGAAACAGGAGACCCGGTACTTC. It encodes CSAQKQETRYF.

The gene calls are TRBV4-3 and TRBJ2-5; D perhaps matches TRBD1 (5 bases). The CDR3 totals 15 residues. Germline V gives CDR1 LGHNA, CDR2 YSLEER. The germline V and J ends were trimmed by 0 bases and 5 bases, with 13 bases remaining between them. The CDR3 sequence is CASSQDGRGRETQYF. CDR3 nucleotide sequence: TGCGCCAGCAGCCAAGATGGAAGGGGTCGGGAGACCCAGTACTTC.

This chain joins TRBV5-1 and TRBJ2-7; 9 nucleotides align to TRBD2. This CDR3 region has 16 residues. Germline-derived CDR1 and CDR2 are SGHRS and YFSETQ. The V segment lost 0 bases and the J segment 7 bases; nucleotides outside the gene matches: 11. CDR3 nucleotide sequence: TGCGCCAGCAGCTTGGGGACGGCGGGAGGGCCGGGGGAGCAGTACTTC. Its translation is CASSLGTAGGPGEQYF. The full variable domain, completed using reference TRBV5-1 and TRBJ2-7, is KAGVTQTPRYLIKTRGQQVTLSCSPISGHRSVSWYQQTPGQGLQFLFEYFSETQRNKGNFPGRFSGRQFSNSRSEMNVSTLELGDSALYLCASSLGTAGGPGEQYFGPGTRLTVT.

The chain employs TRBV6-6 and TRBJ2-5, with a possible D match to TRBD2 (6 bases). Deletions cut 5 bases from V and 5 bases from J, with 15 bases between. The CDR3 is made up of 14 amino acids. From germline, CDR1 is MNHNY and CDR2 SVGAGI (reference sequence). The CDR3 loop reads CASSPRTEGETQYF. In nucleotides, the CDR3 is TGTGCCAGCAGTCCCCGGACGGAGGGGGAGACCCAGTACTTC.

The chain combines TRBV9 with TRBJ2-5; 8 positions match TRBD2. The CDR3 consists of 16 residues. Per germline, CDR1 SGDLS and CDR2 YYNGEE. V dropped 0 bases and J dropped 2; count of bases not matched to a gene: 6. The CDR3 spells CASSVGGRSRQETQYF. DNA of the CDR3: TGTGCCAGCAGCGTAGGCGGGAGGTCGAGGCAAGAGACCCAGTACTTC.

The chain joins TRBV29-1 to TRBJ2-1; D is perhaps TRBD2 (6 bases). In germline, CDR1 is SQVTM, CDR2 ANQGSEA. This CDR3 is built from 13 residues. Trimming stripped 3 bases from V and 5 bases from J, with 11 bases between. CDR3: CSVDPGSNNEQFF. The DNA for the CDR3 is TGCAGCGTTGACCCCGGGAGCAACAATGAGCAGTTCTTC.

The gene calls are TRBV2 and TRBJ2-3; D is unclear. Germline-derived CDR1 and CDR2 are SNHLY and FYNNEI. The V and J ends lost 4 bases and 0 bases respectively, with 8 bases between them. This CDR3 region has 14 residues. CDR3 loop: CASSALISTDTQYF. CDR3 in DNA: TGTGCCAGCAGTGCTCTCATTAGCACAGATACGCAGTATTTT.

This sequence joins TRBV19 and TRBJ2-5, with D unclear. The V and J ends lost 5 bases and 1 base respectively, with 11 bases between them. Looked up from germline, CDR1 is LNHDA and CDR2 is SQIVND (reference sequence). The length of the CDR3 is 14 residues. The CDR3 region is CASSSQVSQETQYF. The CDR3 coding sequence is TGTGCCAGTAGTTCGCAGGTATCCCAAGAGACCCAGTACTTC.

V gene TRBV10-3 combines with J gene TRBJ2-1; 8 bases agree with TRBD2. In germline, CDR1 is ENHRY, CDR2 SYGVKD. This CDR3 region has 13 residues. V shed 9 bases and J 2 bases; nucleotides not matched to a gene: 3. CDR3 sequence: CAMGSGTYNEQFF. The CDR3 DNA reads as TGTGCCATGGGTAGCGGGACCTACAATGAGCAGTTCTTC.

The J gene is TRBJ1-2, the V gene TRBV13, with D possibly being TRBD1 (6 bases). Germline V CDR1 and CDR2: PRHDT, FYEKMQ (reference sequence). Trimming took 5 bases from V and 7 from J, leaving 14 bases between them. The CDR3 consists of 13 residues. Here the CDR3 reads CASSGGQGGGYTF. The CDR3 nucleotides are TGTGCCAGCAGCGGGGGGCAGGGCGGTGGCTACACCTTC.

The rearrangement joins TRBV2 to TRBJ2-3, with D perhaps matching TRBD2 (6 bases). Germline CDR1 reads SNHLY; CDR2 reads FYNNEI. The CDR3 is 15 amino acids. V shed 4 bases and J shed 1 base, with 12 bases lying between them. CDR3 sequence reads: CASSGARGRTDTQYF. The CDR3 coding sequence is TGTGCCAGCAGTGGGGCGCGGGGACGCACAGATACGCAGTATTTT.

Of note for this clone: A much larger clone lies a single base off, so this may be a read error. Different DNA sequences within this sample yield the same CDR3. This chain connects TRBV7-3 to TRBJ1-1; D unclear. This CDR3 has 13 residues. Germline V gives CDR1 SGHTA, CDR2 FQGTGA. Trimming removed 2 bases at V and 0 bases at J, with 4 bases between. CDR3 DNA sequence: TGTGCCAGCAGCTTACAAGTGAACACTGAAGCTTTCTTT. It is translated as CASSLQVNTEAFF.

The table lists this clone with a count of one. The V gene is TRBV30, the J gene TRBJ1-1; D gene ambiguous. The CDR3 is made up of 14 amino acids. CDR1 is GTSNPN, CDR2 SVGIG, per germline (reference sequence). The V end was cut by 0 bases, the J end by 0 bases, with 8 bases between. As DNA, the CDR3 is TGTGCCTGGAGTGTCAACAGTTTGAACACTGAAGCTTTCTTT. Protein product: CAWSVNSLNTEAFF.

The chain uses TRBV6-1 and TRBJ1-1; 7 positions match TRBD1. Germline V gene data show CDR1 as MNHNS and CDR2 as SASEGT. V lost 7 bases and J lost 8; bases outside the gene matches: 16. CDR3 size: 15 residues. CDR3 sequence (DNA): TGTGCCAGCAACCATCCGGGACAGTCAAAGTGGGAAGCTTTCTTT. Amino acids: CASNHPGQSKWEAFF.

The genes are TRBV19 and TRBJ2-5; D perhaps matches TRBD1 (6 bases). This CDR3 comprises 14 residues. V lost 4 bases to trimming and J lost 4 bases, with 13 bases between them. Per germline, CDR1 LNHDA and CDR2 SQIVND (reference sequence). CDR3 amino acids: CASSTTGSGETQYF. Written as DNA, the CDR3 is TGTGCCAGTAGTACAACAGGGTCGGGAGAGACCCAGTACTTC.

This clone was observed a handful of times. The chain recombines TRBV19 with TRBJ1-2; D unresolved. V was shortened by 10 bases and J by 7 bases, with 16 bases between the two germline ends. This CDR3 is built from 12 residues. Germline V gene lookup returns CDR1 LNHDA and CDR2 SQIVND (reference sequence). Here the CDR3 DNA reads TGTGCCACCCACGGGCAGCGAGGTGGCTACACCTTC. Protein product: CATHGQRGGYTF.

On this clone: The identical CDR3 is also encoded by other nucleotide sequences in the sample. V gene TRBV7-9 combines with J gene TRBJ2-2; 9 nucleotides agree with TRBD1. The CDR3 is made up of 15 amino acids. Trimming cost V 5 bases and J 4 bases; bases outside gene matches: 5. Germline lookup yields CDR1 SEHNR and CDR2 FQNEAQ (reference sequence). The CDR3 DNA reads TGTGCCAGCAGCCCGGGACAGGGCGGCACCGGGGAGCTGTTTTTT. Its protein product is CASSPGQGGTGELFF.

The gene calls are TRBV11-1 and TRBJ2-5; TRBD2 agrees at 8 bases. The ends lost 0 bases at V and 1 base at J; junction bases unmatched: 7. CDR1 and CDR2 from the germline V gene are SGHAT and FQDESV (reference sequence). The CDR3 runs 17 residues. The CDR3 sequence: CASSLAFAGGRQETQYF. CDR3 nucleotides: TGTGCCAGCAGCTTAGCGTTCGCGGGAGGCCGCCAAGAGACCCAGTACTTC.

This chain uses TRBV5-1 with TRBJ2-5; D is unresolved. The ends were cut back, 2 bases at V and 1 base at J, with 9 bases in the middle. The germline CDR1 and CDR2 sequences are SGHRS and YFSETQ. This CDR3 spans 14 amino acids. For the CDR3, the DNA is TGCGCCAGCAGCTTAAGAGCAGGCCAAGAGACCCAGTACTTC. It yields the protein CASSLRAGQETQYF.

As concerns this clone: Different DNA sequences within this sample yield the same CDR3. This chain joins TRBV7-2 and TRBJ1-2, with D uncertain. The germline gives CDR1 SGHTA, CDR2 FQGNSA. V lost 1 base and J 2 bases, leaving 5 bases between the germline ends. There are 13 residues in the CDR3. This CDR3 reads CASSLGQNYGYTF. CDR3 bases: TGTGCCAGCAGCTTAGGGCAAAACTATGGCTACACCTTC.

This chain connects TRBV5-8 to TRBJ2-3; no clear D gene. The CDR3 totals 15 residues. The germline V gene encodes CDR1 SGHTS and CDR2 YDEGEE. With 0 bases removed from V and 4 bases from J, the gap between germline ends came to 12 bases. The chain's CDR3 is CASSLVVAGPDTQYF. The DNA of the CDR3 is TGTGCCAGCAGCTTGGTTGTAGCCGGACCAGATACGCAGTATTTT.

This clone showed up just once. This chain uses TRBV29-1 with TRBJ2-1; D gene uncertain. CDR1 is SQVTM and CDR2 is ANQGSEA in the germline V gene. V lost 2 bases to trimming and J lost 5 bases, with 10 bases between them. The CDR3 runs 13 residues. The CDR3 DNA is TGCAGCGTTGAACGGGCAGCTAACAATGAGCAGTTCTTC. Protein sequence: CSVERAANNEQFF.